This TCR beta chain emerged from a study of technical replicates of blood from several donors. Looked up from germline, CDR1 is SGHNT and CDR2 is YENEEA. The CDR3 runs 15 residues. J was trimmed by 5 bases and V by 4 bases; bases with no gene match: 10. TCRdb's table, derived via immunoSEQ multiplex PCR, lists solely in-frame clones and lacks some. The repertoire holds about 79,000 clones, with 80% to 95% as singletons. This clonotype was obtained from a human donor in good health. Some clones in this sample may be carry-over from other donors' samples. What was sequenced was T cells isolated from PBMCs. The chain employs TRBV11-3 and TRBJ2-7; 8 bases fit TRBD1. The CDR3 DNA reads TGTGCCAGCAGCTGGACCGGGACAGGCGCCCACGAGCAGTACTTC. Translating gives CASSWTGTGAHEQYF. Full variable domain (missing parts from reference TRBV11-3 and TRBJ2-7): EAGVVQSPRYKIIEKKQPVAFWCNPISGHNTLYWYLQNLGQGPELLIRYENEEAVDDSQLPKDRFSAERLKGVDSTLKIQPAELGDSAVYLCASSWTGTGAHEQYFGPGTRLTVT.